The source of this TCR beta chain is a study of Graves' ophthalmopathy and Graves' hyperthyroidism. About the study: Peripheral blood was gathered at first diagnosis, ahead of any treatment whatsoever.

Researchers took RNA transcripts and amplified TCR beta CDR3 regions from them. First-round RT-PCR with HTBI primers preceded a second-round multiplex PCR. TCRdb itself ran the multiplex PCR reads through MiXCR, one entry per CDR3 protein. Here the sample spans around 340,000 distinct CDR3 sequences, under 20% being singletons. Patients were diagnosed from clinical symptoms, serum thyroxine, TRAb, thyroid ultrasound and orbital computed tomography. Trimming pared 4 bases from V and 1 base from J, leaving 13 bases between. CDR1 and CDR2 (germline): MNHEY, SVGEGT. There are 15 residues in the CDR3. The specimen was peripheral blood. The TCR comes from an adult man with Graves' ophthalmopathy. The chain carries TRBV6-2 or TRBV6-3 and TRBJ1-1; D not resolved. The CDR3 nucleotides read TGTGCCAGCAGTTCCCCACGCATGCGGAACACTGAAGCTTTCTTT. It yields the protein CASSSPRMRNTEAFF.